These 13 T cell receptor beta chains were sequenced from one sample in a study of cytomegalovirus exposure and HLA in healthy donors. This PCR relied on a set of 60 Vbeta primers and 13 Jbeta primers. Sequenced by immunoSEQ multiplex PCR; TCRdb stores in-frame clones only, minus some. The sample lists approximately 160,000 clones, roughly 72% seen once, with roughly 1% in the top ten. Material: PBMCs. The receptors originated from a woman aged 40-49 years in good health and CMV-seronegative.

The chain employs TRBV4-2 and TRBJ2-2, with 15 bases lining up with TRBD2. The CDR3 loop spans 21 amino acids. V trimming: 3 bases; J trimming: 3 bases; junction bases outside the gene matches: 14. Germline values: CDR1 LGHNA, CDR2 YNFKEQ. The CDR3 is CASSQAPGLAGGVVHTGELFF. The DNA of the CDR3 is TGTGCCAGCAGCCAGGCCCCGGGACTAGCGGGAGGCGTGGTGCACACCGGGGAGCTGTTTTTT.

This clone was counted a few times. The genes are TRBV27 and TRBJ2-2; maybe TRBD2 (5 bases). The CDR3 length is 17 residues. Trimming stripped 3 bases from V and 5 bases from J, with 19 bases between. In germline, CDR1 is MNHEY, CDR2 SMNVEV (reference sequence). The CDR3 protein is CASSFGPLIRGTGELFF. The CDR3 bases are TGTGCCAGCAGTTTCGGCCCTTTGATCCGGGGAACCGGGGAGCTGTTTTTT.

The rearrangement uses TRBV2 and TRBJ2-3, with D hard to call. The V end lost 3 bases, the J end lost 0 bases, and 22 bases lay between the germline ends. This CDR3 region has 19 residues. CDR1 SNHLY and CDR2 FYNNEI come from the germline V gene. The CDR3 nucleotides are TGTGCCAGCAGTGATCCGGCTAGTGGCCTTCCTTCTAGCACAGATACGCAGTATTTT. Its protein product is CASSDPASGLPSSTDTQYF.

V usage is TRBV1 and J usage is TRBJ2-5; TRBD2, the table's D call, lacks a check against the DNA. TRBV1 constitutes a pseudogene. The CDR3 totals 15 residues. The CDR3 nucleotides are TGCACCAGCAGCCAAAAGACTAGCGGAGGGGCGGCCCAGTACTTC. This encodes CTSSQKTSGGAAQYF.

Written as DNA, the CDR3 is TGTGCCAGTAGTAACTATGACCTCGCCACGGGTTTCTTT. Translated: CASSNYDLATGFF. The chain combines TRBV19 with TRBJ1-1; unclear D gene. Trimming removed 4 bases at V and 13 bases at J, with 19 bases between. The CDR3 length is 13 residues. CDR1 and CDR2 (germline): LNHDA, SQIVND (reference sequence).

The table lists this clone with a count of one. The rearrangement links TRBV6-5 to TRBJ2-7; D uncertain. In germline, CDR1 is MNHEY, CDR2 SVGAGI. Trimming took 3 bases from V and 6 from J, leaving 6 bases between them. The CDR3 has 11 amino acids. The CDR3 DNA reads TGTGCCAGCAGTTATCTAGGCGAGCAGTACTTC. Its protein is CASSYLGEQYF.

The chain has TRBV7-8 and TRBJ2-3; 7 bases match TRBD1. The V segment lost 3 bases and the J segment 2 bases; nucleotides outside the gene matches: 8. This CDR3 is built from 16 residues. Per germline, CDR1 SGHVS and CDR2 FQNEAQ. The CDR3 bases are TGTGCCAGCAGCTTTTTGACAGGGACAGACACAGATACGCAGTATTTT. It specifies CASSFLTGTDTDTQYF.

The chain recombines TRBV6-1 with TRBJ1-2, with 9 bases lining up with TRBD1. Germline V CDR1 and CDR2: MNHNS, SASEGT. V shed 4 bases and J 0 bases; nucleotides not matched to a gene: 3. The CDR3 length is 15 residues. CDR3 in amino acids: CASSGTGEPNYGYTF. In DNA form, the CDR3 reads TGTGCCAGCAGTGGGACAGGGGAGCCTAACTATGGCTACACCTTC.

V and J are TRBV19 and TRBJ1-5, with D possibly TRBD1 on 6 matching bases. The CDR3 loop spans 15 amino acids. Trimming took 3 bases from V and 7 from J, leaving 16 bases between them. The V gene's germline CDR1 is LNHDA and CDR2 SQIVND (reference sequence). DNA for the CDR3: TGTGCCAGTAGTATCCCTGACAGGAGAGGACAGCCCCAGCATTTT. This encodes CASSIPDRRGQPQHF.

This chain connects TRBV29-1 to TRBJ1-3; D is unresolved. Germline-derived CDR1 and CDR2 are SQVTM and ANQGSEA. This CDR3 has 14 residues. Trimming removed 2 bases from V and 1 base from J, with 9 bases in between. CDR3 residues: CSVERRPSGNTIYF. The CDR3 bases are TGCAGCGTTGAAAGGAGACCTTCTGGAAACACCATATATTTT.

This clone was seen a few times. The rearrangement uses TRBV6-1 and TRBJ2-7, with 11 bases identical to TRBD2. The CDR3 consists of 15 residues. Losses at the gene ends were 6 bases for V and 1 base for J; bases not matched to a gene: 5. Germline CDR1 reads MNHNS; CDR2 reads SASEGT. The CDR3 loop reads CASRPTSGSSYEQYF. Here the CDR3 DNA reads TGTGCCAGCAGGCCTACTAGCGGGAGTTCCTACGAGCAGTACTTC.

The CDR3 DNA is TGTGCCAGCAGCGTTAATCGACAGAGCTACGAGCAGTACTTC. Translating gives CASSVNRQSYEQYF. The chain has TRBV11-2 and TRBJ2-7, with D maybe TRBD1 (5 bases). Trimming took off 5 bases at V and 3 bases at J, with 14 bases between the two ends. This CDR3 has 14 amino acids. Germline V gives CDR1 SGHAT, CDR2 FQNNGV.

The chain joins TRBV30 to TRBJ2-3; tentatively, D is TRBD2 (5 bases). V lost 4 bases to trimming and J lost 1 base, with 6 bases between them. The CDR3 runs 12 residues. CDR1 and CDR2 from the germline V gene are GTSNPN and SVGIG (reference sequence). The CDR3: CAWKAGTDTQYF. The DNA for the CDR3 is TGTGCCTGGAAAGCGGGCACAGATACGCAGTATTTT.